The 30 T cell receptor beta chains in this list originate from one sample, sequenced in a study of blood T cell repertoires in COVID-19. The protocol was immunoSEQ multiplex PCR, while the TCRdb copy is restricted to in-frame clones and leaves out a portion. The sample has 200,000 to 300,000 clones, approximately 91% seen once. Sequencing was done on a sample of peripheral blood. The receptor source for this set is a man aged 25-40 years with COVID-19, enrolled during active disease.

This sequence joins TRBV19 and TRBJ1-3; D remains unclear. Trimming shortened V by 7 bases and J by 0 bases, and 7 bases separated the two germline ends. The CDR3 totals 13 residues. The germline V gene encodes CDR1 LNHDA and CDR2 SQIVND (reference sequence). The chain's CDR3 is CASKIYSGNTIYF. The CDR3 DNA reads as TGTGCCAGTAAAATCTACTCTGGAAACACCATATATTTT.

The CDR3 DNA sequence: TGTGCCAGCAGCGCGGACAGGAGATATGGCTACACCTTC. Residues: CASSADRRYGYTF. The chain recombines TRBV9 with TRBJ1-2; 7 nucleotides align to TRBD1. J lost 5 bases, V lost 3 bases, and 4 bases had no gene match. Germline-derived CDR1 and CDR2 are SGDLS and YYNGEE. The CDR3 contains 13 residues.

The rearrangement uses TRBV6-5 and TRBJ2-3, with D maybe TRBD2 (5 bases). Trimming left V 2 bases short and J 4 bases short, with 10 bases between. In germline, CDR1 is MNHEY, CDR2 SVGAGI. CDR3 length equals 14 residues. The chain's CDR3 is CASSYGLASDTQYF. The CDR3 coding sequence is TGTGCCAGCAGTTACGGCCTAGCTTCAGATACGCAGTATTTT.

This chain uses TRBV29-1 with TRBJ1-5; D perhaps matches TRBD1 (5 bases). Germline CDR1 SQVTM, CDR2 ANQGSEA. V lost 6 bases, J lost 3 bases, and 9 bases lay in between. The CDR3 has 12 residues. As DNA, the CDR3 is TGCAGCGTAGGAGGGGCCAATCAGCCCCAGCATTTT. Translated, it gives CSVGGANQPQHF.

The gene calls are TRBV19 and TRBJ1-4; 8 bases line up with TRBD1. Germline-derived CDR1 and CDR2 are LNHDA and SQIVND (reference sequence). V shed 4 bases, J shed 7 bases, and the junction held 8 bases outside the gene matches. The CDR3 is made up of 15 amino acids. This CDR3 is CASSTYRGSGEKLFF. In nucleotides, the CDR3 is TGTGCCAGTAGTACGTACAGGGGGTCCGGTGAAAAACTGTTTTTT.

This clone appeared a single time. This sequence joins TRBV12-5 and TRBJ2-5; 10 bases map to TRBD1. V lost 6 bases to trimming and J lost 5 bases; unmatched junction nucleotides: 12. The CDR3 spans 16 residues. The V gene's germline CDR1 is LGHNT and CDR2 FRNRAP. CDR3 DNA: TGTGCTAGTGGCGGTGCTCGGACAGGGGGGCTGGAGACCCAGTACTTC. It specifies CASGGARTGGLETQYF. Full variable domain (missing parts from reference TRBV12-5 and TRBJ2-5): DARVTQTPRHKVTEMGQEVTMRCQPILGHNTVFWYRQTMMQGLELLAYFRNRAPLDDSGMPKDRFSAEMPDATLATLKIQPSEPRDSAVYFCASGGARTGGLETQYFGPGTRLLVL.

V and J are TRBV13 and TRBJ1-1, with TRBD1 as a possible D gene (5 bases). The CDR3 runs to 15 residues. V lost 0 bases and J 7 bases, leaving 15 bases between the germline ends. Germline V lookup: CDR1 PRHDT, CDR2 FYEKMQ (reference sequence). The CDR3 reads CASSLGLGDSLEAFF. In DNA form, the CDR3 reads TGTGCCAGCAGCTTAGGCCTCGGGGACTCCCTTGAAGCTTTCTTT.

The chain uses TRBV10-1 and TRBJ1-1; no clear D. Between the trimmed V and J ends, which lost 6 bases and 1 base, there was a span of 9 bases. CDR3 length: 13 residues. Germline CDR1 and CDR2: WNHNN and SYGVQD (reference sequence). The CDR3 DNA reads TGCGCCAGCAGCAAAGAGGCGAACACTGAAGCTTTCTTT. It yields the protein CASSKEANTEAFF.

The chain carries TRBV9 and TRBJ1-1; TRBD1 matches at 10 bases. After removal of 4 bases from V and 1 base from J, the junction contained 4 bases not matched to a gene. The CDR3 is 15 amino acids. CDR1 SGDLS and CDR2 YYNGEE come from the germline V gene. The DNA for the CDR3 is TGTGCCAGCAGCCCCGGACAGGGGGGGAACACTGAAGCTTTCTTT. It specifies CASSPGQGGNTEAFF.

The V call is TRBV24-1, the J call TRBJ2-7; TRBD1 matches at 7 bases. J lost 1 base, V lost 1 base, and 6 bases had no gene match. The germline V gene has CDR1 KGHDR and CDR2 SFDVKD. CDR3 length: 16 amino acids. The CDR3 here is CATSDFGDRKSYEQYF. As DNA, the CDR3 is TGTGCCACCAGTGATTTTGGGGACAGAAAGTCCTACGAGCAGTACTTC.

This clone has more than one count but fewer than ten. Written as DNA, the CDR3 is TGTGCCAGCAGTATTACCCCCCCGGGACAGGGGGCGGTTGGCTACACCTTC. The encoded protein is CASSITPPGQGAVGYTF. The gene calls are TRBV6-2 or TRBV6-3 and TRBJ1-2, with 12 bases that match TRBD1. Trimming at V came to 5 bases and at J to 7 bases, leaving 14 bases not matched to a gene. The V gene's germline CDR1 is MNHEY and CDR2 SVGEGT. This CDR3 comprises 17 residues.

The CDR3 spells CASTPQGGHEQYF. CDR3 DNA: TGTGCCAGCACTCCACAGGGCGGGCACGAGCAGTACTTC. The rearrangement joins TRBV6-6 to TRBJ2-7; D perhaps matches TRBD1 (6 bases). The CDR3 extends over 13 amino acids. Germline values: CDR1 MNHNY, CDR2 SVGAGI (reference sequence). V gave up 7 bases and J gave up 5 bases, with 15 bases separating them.

This clone has only one observation. The chain is built from TRBV7-9 and TRBJ1-1; D is unresolved. Germline CDR1 is SEHNR and CDR2 is FQNEAQ (reference sequence). There are 12 residues in the CDR3. Trimming took 2 bases from V and 5 from J, leaving 6 bases between them. The chain's CDR3 is CASSLLFTEAFF. The DNA for the CDR3 is TGTGCCAGCAGCTTACTTTTTACTGAAGCTTTCTTT.

CDR3 amino acids: CAWSVRAGNTIYF. For the CDR3, the DNA is TGTGCCTGGAGTGTACGAGCTGGAAACACCATATATTTT. The rearrangement uses TRBV30 and TRBJ1-3; D is unresolved. V lost 0 bases and J 2 bases, leaving 5 bases between the germline ends. CDR1 and CDR2 (germline): GTSNPN, SVGIG (reference sequence). The CDR3 sequence is 13 residues long.

With regard to this clone: The same CDR3 can be traced to other DNA sequences in this sample. The gene calls are TRBV10-3 and TRBJ1-5, with a tentative D call TRBD1 (5 bases). Looked up from germline, CDR1 is ENHRY and CDR2 is SYGVKD. V gave up 4 bases and J gave up 2 bases, with 9 bases separating them. CDR3 size: 14 residues. In DNA form, the CDR3 reads TGTGCCATCAGTGTCGGGGGTGGCAATCAGCCCCAGCATTTT. Translated: CAISVGGGNQPQHF.

The chain combines TRBV3-1 (or the pseudogene TRBV3-2) with TRBJ2-7; maybe TRBD1 (6 bases). CDR1 is LGHDT and CDR2 is YNNKEL in the germline V gene (reference sequence). CDR3 length equals 13 residues. With 4 bases removed from V and 3 bases from J, the gap between germline ends came to 10 bases. As DNA, the CDR3 is TGTGCCAGCAGCCGGAACAGGGACTACGAGCAGTACTTC. This sequence encodes CASSRNRDYEQYF.

J is TRBJ1-6 and V is TRBV7-9, with TRBD1 matching over 9 bases. The length of the CDR3 is 17 residues. The germline CDR1 and CDR2 sequences are SEHNR and FQNEAQ (reference sequence). Trimming cost V 5 bases and J 5 bases; bases outside gene matches: 10. The DNA of the CDR3 is TGTGCCAGCAGCACCGAACCGACAGGGGGAGATAATTCACCCCTCCACTTT. Translated: CASSTEPTGGDNSPLHF.

The chain employs TRBV7-9 and TRBJ1-2; D is ambiguous. Deletions cut 0 bases from V and 4 bases from J, with 12 bases between. The CDR3 has 15 residues. Germline CDR1 reads SEHNR; CDR2 reads FQNEAQ (reference sequence). For the CDR3, the DNA is TGTGCCAGCAGCTTAGCTTCTCTCAGATCCTATGGCTACACCTTC. It yields the protein CASSLASLRSYGYTF.

The J gene is TRBJ2-4, the V gene TRBV5-1, with 10 bases aligning to TRBD2. In germline, CDR1 is SGHRS, CDR2 YFSETQ. V was clipped by 4 bases and J by 1 base; unmatched bases: 5. The CDR3 is made up of 16 amino acids. The chain's CDR3 is CASSQTSGLAKNIQYF. The CDR3 nucleotides read TGCGCCAGCAGCCAGACTAGCGGGCTTGCCAAAAACATTCAGTACTTC.

The V gene is TRBV2, the J gene TRBJ1-6; 7 nucleotides agree with TRBD1. The germline V gene has CDR1 SNHLY and CDR2 FYNNEI. This CDR3 is 15 amino acids long. J was trimmed by 11 bases and V by 8 bases; bases with no gene match: 15. The CDR3 here is CASCDRTGGMPPLHF. The CDR3 nucleotides are TGTGCCAGCTGCGATCGGACAGGAGGGATGCCACCCCTCCACTTT.

The chain has TRBV5-4 and TRBJ2-5; tentative D call: TRBD2 (6 bases). Trimming stripped 0 bases from V and 2 bases from J, with 8 bases between. The CDR3 is made up of 14 amino acids. The germline CDR1 and CDR2 sequences are SGHNT and YYREEE (reference sequence). The CDR3 coding sequence is TGTGCCAGCAGCTTGGTCGGGGGTCAAGAGACCCAGTACTTC. It translates to CASSLVGGQETQYF. The complete variable domain, with remaining parts taken from reference TRBV5-4 and TRBJ2-5, reads ETGVTQSPTHLIKTRGQQVTLRCSSQSGHNTVSWYQQALGQGPQFIFQYYREEENGRGNFPPRFSGLQFPNYSSELNVNALELDDSALYLCASSLVGGQETQYFGPGTRLLVL.

In nucleotides, the CDR3 is TGTGCCAGCGGACAGGGAGGCAATCAGCCCCAGCATTTT. Its protein is CASGQGGNQPQHF. The chain carries TRBV2 and TRBJ1-5, with 8 bases aligning to TRBD1. V lost 8 bases and J lost 2; bases outside the gene matches: 2. The CDR3 spans 13 residues. Germline V gene lookup returns CDR1 SNHLY and CDR2 FYNNEI.

The chain recombines TRBV6-1 with TRBJ1-2; D is perhaps TRBD1 (6 bases). Germline lookup yields CDR1 MNHNS and CDR2 SASEGT. This CDR3 is built from 16 residues. V dropped 3 bases and J dropped 8 bases, with 22 bases sitting between them. The CDR3 nucleotides read TGTGCCAGCAGTGACATGAGGGAAGGGGGTTCGAGGGGCTACACCTTC. It yields the protein CASSDMREGGSRGYTF.

The gene calls are TRBV12-2 and TRBJ1-6; the table's D call, TRBD1, has no DNA check behind it. TRBV12-2 is shown as a pseudogene. The CDR3 has 14 residues. DNA for the CDR3: TGTGCAAGTCGCATAAGACAGTCTAATTCACCCCTCCACTTT. Translated: CASRIRQSNSPLHF.

The chain carries TRBV7-3 and TRBJ2-2; 10 bases align to TRBD1. V lost 2 bases and J lost 0; bases outside the gene matches: 3. Germline assignment: CDR1 SGHTA and CDR2 FQGTGA. CDR3 length equals 17 residues. Here the CDR3 reads CASSLYGTGANTGELFF. In DNA form, the CDR3 reads TGTGCCAGCAGCTTATATGGGACAGGGGCGAACACCGGGGAGCTGTTTTTT.

The V call is TRBV5-1, the J call TRBJ2-5, with D perhaps TRBD2 (6 bases). The CDR3 consists of 14 residues. Trimming pared 4 bases from V and 1 base from J, leaving 11 bases between. CDR1 and CDR2 from the germline V gene are SGHRS and YFSETQ. CDR3 nucleotides: TGCGCCAGCAGCGCGGGAAGGGGCCAAGAGACCCAGTACTTC. Translated: CASSAGRGQETQYF.

The rearrangement uses TRBV3-1 (or the pseudogene TRBV3-2) and TRBJ1-6; TRBD1 agrees at 8 bases. The CDR3 is 16 residues long. V was clipped by 1 base and J by 7 bases; unmatched bases: 6. From germline, CDR1 is LGHDT and CDR2 YNNKEL (reference sequence). Written as DNA, the CDR3 is TGTGCCAGCAGCCAAGCCGGGACAGGCGGAAATTCACCCCTCCACTTT. Translation gives CASSQAGTGGNSPLHF.

This chain joins TRBV6-5 and TRBJ1-2; D possibly corresponds to TRBD1 (5 bases). V gave up 0 bases and J gave up 5 bases, with 16 bases separating them. This CDR3 has 16 residues. CDR1 MNHEY and CDR2 SVGAGI come from the germline V gene. The CDR3 DNA reads as TGTGCCAGCAGTTACTCCGGGACGGTGGGGGGTTATGGCTACACCTTC. The encoded protein is CASSYSGTVGGYGYTF.

This sequence joins TRBV10-1 and TRBJ1-3; D unresolved. Germline V lookup: CDR1 WNHNN, CDR2 SYGVQD (reference sequence). V was pared by 11 bases and J by 0 bases, with 17 bases between. This CDR3 contains 15 residues. The DNA of the CDR3 is TGCGCCTCCCCGGGATGGCAGTTCTCTGGAAACACCATATATTTT. Encoded protein: CASPGWQFSGNTIYF.

This chain joins TRBV6-5 and TRBJ1-6; D is ambiguous. V lost 4 bases and J lost 7, with 11 bases in between. The CDR3 sequence is 14 residues long. Germline V CDR1 and CDR2: MNHEY, SVGAGI. CDR3 sequence (DNA): TGTGCCAGCAGTTTACGCAGGTCCAATTCACCCCTCCACTTT. Its protein is CASSLRRSNSPLHF.